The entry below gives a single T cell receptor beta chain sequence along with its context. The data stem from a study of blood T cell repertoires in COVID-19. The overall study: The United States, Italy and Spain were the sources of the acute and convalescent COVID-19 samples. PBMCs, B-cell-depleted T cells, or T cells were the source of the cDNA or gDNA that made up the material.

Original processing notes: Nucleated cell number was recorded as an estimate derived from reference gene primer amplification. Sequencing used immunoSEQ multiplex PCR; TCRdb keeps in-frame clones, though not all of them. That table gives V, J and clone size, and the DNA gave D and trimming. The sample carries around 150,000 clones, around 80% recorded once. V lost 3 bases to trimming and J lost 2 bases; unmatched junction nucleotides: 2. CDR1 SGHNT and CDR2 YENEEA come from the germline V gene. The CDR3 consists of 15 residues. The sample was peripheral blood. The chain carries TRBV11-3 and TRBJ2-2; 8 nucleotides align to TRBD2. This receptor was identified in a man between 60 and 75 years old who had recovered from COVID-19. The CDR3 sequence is CASSLGTRNTGELFF. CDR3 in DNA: TGTGCCAGCAGCTTGGGGACTAGAAACACCGGGGAGCTGTTTTTT.